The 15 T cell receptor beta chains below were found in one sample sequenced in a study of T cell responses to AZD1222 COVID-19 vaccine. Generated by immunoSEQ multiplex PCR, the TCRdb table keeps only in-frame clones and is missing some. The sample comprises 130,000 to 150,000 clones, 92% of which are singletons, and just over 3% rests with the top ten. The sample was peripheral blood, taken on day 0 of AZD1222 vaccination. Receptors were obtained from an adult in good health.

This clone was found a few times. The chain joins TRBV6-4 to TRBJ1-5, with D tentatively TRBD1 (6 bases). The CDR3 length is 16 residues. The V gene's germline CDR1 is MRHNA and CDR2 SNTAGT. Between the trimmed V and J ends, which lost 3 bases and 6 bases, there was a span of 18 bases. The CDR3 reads CASSEDAGEGGQPQHF. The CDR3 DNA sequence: TGTGCCAGCAGTGAAGACGCAGGGGAGGGTGGTCAGCCCCAGCATTTT.

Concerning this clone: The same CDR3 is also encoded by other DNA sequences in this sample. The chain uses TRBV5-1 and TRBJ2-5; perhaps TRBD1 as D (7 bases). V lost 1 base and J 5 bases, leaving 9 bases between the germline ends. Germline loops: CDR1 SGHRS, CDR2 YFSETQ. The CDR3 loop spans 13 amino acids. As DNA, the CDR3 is TGCGCCAGCAGCTTGTCAGGGGGGGAGACCCAGTACTTC. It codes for CASSLSGGETQYF.

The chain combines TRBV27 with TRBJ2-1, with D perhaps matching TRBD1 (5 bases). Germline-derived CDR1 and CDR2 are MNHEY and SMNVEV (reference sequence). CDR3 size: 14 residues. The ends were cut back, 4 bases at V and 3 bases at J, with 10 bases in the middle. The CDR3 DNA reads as TGTGCCAGCAGTTCTGGGCAGGGCTACAATGAGCAGTTCTTC. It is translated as CASSSGQGYNEQFF.

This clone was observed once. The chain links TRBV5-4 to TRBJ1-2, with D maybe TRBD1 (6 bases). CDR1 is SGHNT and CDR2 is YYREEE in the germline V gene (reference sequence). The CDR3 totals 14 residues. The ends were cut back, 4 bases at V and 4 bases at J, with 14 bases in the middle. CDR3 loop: CASSARDTVYGYTF. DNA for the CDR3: TGTGCCAGCAGCGCCCGGGACACCGTCTATGGCTACACCTTC.

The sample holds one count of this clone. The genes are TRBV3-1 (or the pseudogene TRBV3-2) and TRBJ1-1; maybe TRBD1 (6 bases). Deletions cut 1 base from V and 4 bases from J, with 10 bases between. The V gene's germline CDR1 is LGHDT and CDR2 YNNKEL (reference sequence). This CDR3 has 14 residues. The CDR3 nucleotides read TGTGCCAGCAGCCAAGTCCACAGGGCCACTGAAGCTTTCTTT. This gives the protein CASSQVHRATEAFF.

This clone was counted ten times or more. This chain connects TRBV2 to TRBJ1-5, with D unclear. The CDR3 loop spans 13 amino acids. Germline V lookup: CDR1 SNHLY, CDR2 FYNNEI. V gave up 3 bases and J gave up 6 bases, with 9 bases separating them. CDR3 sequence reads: CASSDELLQPQHF. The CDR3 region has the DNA TGTGCCAGCAGTGACGAGTTACTTCAGCCCCAGCATTTT. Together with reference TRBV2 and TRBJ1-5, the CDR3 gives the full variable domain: EPEVTQTPSHQVTQMGQEVILRCVPISNHLYFYWYRQILGQKVEFLVSFYNNEISEKSEIFDDQFSVERPDGSNFTLKIRSTKLEDSAMYFCASSDELLQPQHFGDGTRLSIL.

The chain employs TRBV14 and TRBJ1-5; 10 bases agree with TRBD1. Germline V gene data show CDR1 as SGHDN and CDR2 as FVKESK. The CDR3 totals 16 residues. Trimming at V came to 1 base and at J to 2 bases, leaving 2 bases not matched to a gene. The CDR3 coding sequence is TGTGCCAGCAGCCAAGCCGGGACAGGGGGCAATCAGCCCCAGCATTTT. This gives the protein CASSQAGTGGNQPQHF.

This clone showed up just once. CDR3 amino acids: CASSKLAANTGELFF. The CDR3 nucleotides are TGTGCCAGCAGTAAGCTAGCGGCGAACACCGGGGAGCTGTTTTTT. The chain carries TRBV27 and TRBJ2-2, with 7 bases lining up with TRBD2. This CDR3 contains 15 residues. V was pared by 5 bases and J by 0 bases, with 3 bases of the junction left unmatched. Germline values: CDR1 MNHEY, CDR2 SMNVEV (reference sequence).

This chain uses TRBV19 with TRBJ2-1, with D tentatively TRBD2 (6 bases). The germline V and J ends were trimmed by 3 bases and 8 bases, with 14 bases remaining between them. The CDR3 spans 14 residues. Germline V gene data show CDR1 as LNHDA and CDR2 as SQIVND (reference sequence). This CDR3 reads CASSMGTVFDEQFF. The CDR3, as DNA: TGTGCCAGTAGTATGGGGACTGTGTTCGATGAGCAGTTCTTC.

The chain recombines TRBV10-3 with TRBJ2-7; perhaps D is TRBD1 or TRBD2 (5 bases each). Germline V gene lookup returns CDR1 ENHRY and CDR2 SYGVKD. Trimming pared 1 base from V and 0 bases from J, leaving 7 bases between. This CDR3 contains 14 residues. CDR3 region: CAISEYGGSYEQYF. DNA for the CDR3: TGTGCCATCAGTGAGTATGGGGGCTCCTACGAGCAGTACTTC.

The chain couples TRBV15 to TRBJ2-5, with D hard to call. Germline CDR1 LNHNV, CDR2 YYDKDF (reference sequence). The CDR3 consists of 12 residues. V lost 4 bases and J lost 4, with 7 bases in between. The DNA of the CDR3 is TGTGCCACCAGCAATATCGGAGAGACCCAGTACTTC. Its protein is CATSNIGETQYF.

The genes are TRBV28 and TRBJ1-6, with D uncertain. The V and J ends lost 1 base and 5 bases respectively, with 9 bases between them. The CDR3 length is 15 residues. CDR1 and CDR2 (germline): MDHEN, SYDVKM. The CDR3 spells CASSLSTTDNSPLHF. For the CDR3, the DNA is TGTGCCAGCAGTTTATCAACGACTGATAATTCACCCCTCCACTTT.

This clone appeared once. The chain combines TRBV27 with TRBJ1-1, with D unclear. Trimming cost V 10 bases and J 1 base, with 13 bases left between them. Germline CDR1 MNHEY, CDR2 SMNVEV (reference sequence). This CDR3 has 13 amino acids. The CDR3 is CATRLNPNTEAFF. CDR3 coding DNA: TGTGCCACCCGACTCAACCCGAACACTGAAGCTTTCTTT.

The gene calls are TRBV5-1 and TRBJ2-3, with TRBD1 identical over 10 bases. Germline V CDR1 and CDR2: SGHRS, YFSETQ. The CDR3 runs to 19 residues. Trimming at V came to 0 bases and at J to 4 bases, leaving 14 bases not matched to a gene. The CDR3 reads CASSLARTSGTGDSDTQYF. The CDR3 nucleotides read TGCGCCAGCAGCTTGGCAAGGACTTCCGGGACAGGGGACTCAGATACGCAGTATTTT.

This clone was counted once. CDR3 DNA sequence: TGCAGCGGGGGGACAGGGAAACTAGCGGGAGCCACAGATACGCAGTATTTT. Translated, it gives CSGGTGKLAGATDTQYF. The rearrangement uses TRBV29-1 and TRBJ2-3, with TRBD2 matching over 11 bases. The V gene end was trimmed by 7 bases and the J gene end by 2 bases; junction bases not matched to a gene: 14. Germline V gives CDR1 SQVTM, CDR2 ANQGSEA. This CDR3 has 17 amino acids.